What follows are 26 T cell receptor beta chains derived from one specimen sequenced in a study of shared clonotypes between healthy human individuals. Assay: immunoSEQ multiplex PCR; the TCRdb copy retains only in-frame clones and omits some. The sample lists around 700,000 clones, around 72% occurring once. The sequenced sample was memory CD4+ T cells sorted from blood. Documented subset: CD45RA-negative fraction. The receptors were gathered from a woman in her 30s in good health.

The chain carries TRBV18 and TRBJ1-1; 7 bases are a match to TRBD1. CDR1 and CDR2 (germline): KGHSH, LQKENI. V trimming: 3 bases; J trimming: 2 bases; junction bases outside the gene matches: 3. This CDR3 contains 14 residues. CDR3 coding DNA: TGTGCCAGCTCACCGCGGGACAGTAACACTGAAGCTTTCTTT. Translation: CASSPRDSNTEAFF.

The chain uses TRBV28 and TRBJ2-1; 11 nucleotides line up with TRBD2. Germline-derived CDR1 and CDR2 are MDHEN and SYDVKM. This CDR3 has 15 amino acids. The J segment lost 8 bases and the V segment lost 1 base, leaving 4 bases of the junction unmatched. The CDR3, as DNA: TGTGCCAGCAGTTTATTAGCGGGAGGGGACGATGAGCAGTTCTTC. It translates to CASSLLAGGDDEQFF.

Here the CDR3 DNA reads TGCGCCAGCAGCTTGAACGGTGAGAGGGGCGCCGGAGGCTACACCTTC. It codes for CASSLNGERGAGGYTF. The rearrangement links TRBV5-1 to TRBJ1-2, with D tentatively TRBD1 (5 bases). Germline-derived CDR1 and CDR2 are SGHRS and YFSETQ. This CDR3 is 16 amino acids long. The V and J ends lost 1 base and 8 bases respectively, with 21 bases between them.

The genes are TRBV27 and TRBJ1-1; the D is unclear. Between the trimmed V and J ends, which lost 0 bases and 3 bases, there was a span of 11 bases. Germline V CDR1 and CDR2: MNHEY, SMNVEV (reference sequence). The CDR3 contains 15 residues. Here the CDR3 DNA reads TGTGCCAGCAGTTTATCCACCTTGCGGGACACTGAAGCTTTCTTT. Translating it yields CASSLSTLRDTEAFF.

This CDR3 reads CASSPFAQGGGNEQFF. CDR3 coding DNA: TGTGCCAGCTCACCTTTTGCTCAGGGAGGGGGCAATGAGCAGTTCTTC. The V call is TRBV18, the J call TRBJ2-1, with a tentative D call TRBD2 (7 bases). Germline V gene sequence: CDR1 KGHSH, CDR2 LQKENI. The CDR3 has 16 amino acids. The ends were cut back, 3 bases at V and 6 bases at J, with 18 bases in the middle. Looking up the rest from reference TRBV18 and TRBJ2-1 gives the full variable domain: NAGVMQNPRHLVRRRGQEARLRCSPMKGHSHVYWYRQLPEEGLKFMVYLQKENIIDESGMPKERFSAEFPKEGPSILRIQQVVRGDSAAYFCASSPFAQGGGNEQFFGPGTRLTVL.

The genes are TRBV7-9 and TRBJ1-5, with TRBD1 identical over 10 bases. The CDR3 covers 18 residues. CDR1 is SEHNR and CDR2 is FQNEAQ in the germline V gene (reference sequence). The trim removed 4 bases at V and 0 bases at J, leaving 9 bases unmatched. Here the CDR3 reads CASSSGQGVLNSNQPQHF. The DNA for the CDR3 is TGTGCCAGCAGCTCCGGACAGGGGGTGCTAAATAGCAATCAGCCCCAGCATTTT.

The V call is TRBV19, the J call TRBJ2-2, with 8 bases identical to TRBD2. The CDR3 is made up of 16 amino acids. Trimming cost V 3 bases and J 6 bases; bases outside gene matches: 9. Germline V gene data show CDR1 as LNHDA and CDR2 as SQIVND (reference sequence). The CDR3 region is CASSIGGGLFPGELFF. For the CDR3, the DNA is TGTGCCAGTAGTATCGGCGGGGGGCTCTTCCCCGGGGAGCTGTTTTTT.

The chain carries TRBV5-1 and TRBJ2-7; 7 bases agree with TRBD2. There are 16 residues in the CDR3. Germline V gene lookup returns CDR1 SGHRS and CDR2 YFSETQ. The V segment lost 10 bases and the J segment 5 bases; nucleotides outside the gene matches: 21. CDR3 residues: CACAEEAGKGGDEQYF. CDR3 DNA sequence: TGCGCCTGCGCCGAGGAAGCGGGAAAGGGCGGGGACGAGCAGTACTTC.

This CDR3 is CASSAGTGSYNEQFF. The DNA for the CDR3 is TGCGCCAGCAGCGCCGGGACGGGCTCCTACAATGAGCAGTTCTTC. The J gene is TRBJ2-1, the V gene TRBV5-1, with D possibly being TRBD1 or TRBD2 (5 bases each). Germline-derived CDR1 and CDR2 are SGHRS and YFSETQ. The V gene lost 4 bases and the J gene lost 0 bases, with 11 bases spanning the gap. CDR3 size: 15 residues.

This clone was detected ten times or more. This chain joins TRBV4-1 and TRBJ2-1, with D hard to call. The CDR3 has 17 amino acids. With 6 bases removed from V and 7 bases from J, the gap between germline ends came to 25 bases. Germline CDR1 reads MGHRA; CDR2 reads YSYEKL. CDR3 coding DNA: TGCGCCAGCAGTCAAATAGACCTGATCCAAAAAGGGAATGAGCAGTTCTTC. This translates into CASSQIDLIQKGNEQFF.

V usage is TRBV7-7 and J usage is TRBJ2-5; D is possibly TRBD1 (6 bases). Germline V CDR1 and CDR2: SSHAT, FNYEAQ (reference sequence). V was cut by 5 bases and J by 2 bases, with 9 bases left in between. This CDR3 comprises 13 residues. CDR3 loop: CASSEGHQETQYF. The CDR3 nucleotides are TGTGCCAGCAGCGAGGGACATCAAGAGACCCAGTACTTC.

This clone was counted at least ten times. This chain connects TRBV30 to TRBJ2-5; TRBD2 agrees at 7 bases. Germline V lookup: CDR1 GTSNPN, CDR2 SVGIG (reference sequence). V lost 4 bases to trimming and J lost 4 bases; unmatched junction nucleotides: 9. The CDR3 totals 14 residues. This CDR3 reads CAWTPGGSRETQYF. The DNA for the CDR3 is TGTGCCTGGACCCCTGGCGGGAGCAGAGAGACCCAGTACTTC.

The CDR3 loop reads CASSKTSGSSNEQFF. The CDR3 DNA follows: TGTGCCAGCAGCAAAACTAGCGGGAGTTCAAATGAGCAGTTCTTC. The chain is built from TRBV9 and TRBJ2-1; 11 bases fit TRBD2. The junction had 7 bases not matched to a gene; V was cut back by 4 bases and J by 7 bases. This CDR3 contains 15 residues. The germline V gene has CDR1 SGDLS and CDR2 YYNGEE.

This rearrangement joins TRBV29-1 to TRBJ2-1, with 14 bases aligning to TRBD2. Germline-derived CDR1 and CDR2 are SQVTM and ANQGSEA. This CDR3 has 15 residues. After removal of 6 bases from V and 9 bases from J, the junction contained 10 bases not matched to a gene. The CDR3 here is CSVEGTSGSVSEQFF. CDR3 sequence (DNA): TGCAGCGTCGAGGGGACTAGCGGGAGTGTTAGTGAGCAGTTCTTC.

CDR3 region: CASRIQLGLAVQETQYF. CDR3 coding DNA: TGTGCCTCACGTATTCAACTCGGACTAGCGGTTCAAGAGACCCAGTACTTC. The V call is TRBV2, the J call TRBJ2-5, with TRBD2 matching over 10 bases. The germline V gene encodes CDR1 SNHLY and CDR2 FYNNEI. The CDR3 covers 17 residues. With V trimmed by 11 bases and J by 2 bases, 17 bases remained unmatched.

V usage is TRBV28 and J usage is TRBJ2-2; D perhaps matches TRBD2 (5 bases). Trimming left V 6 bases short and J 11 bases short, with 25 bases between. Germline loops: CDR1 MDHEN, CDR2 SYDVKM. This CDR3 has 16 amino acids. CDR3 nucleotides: TGTGCCAGCAGGGGGTCGGGCGTAACCGTACCGGGAGAGCTGTTTTTT. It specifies CASRGSGVTVPGELFF.

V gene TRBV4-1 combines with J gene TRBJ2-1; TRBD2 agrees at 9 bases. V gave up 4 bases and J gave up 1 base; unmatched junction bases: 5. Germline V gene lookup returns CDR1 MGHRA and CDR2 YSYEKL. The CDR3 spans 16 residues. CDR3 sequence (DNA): TGCGCCAGCAGCCTCTATAGCGGGGGTTCCTACAATGAGCAGTTCTTC. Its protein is CASSLYSGGSYNEQFF.

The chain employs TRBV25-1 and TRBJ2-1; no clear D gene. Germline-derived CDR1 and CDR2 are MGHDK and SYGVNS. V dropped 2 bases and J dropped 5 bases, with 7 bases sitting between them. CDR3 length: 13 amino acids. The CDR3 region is CASSEMGNNEQFF. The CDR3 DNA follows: TGTGCCAGCAGTGAAATGGGTAACAATGAGCAGTTCTTC.

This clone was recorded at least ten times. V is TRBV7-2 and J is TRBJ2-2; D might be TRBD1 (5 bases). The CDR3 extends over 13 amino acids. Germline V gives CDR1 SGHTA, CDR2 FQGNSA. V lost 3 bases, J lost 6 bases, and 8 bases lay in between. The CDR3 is CASSFRDPGELFF. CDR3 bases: TGTGCCAGCAGCTTCAGGGATCCCGGGGAGCTGTTTTTT.

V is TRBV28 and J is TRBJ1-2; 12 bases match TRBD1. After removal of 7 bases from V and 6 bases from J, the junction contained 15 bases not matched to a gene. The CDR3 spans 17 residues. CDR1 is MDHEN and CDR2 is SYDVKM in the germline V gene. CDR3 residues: CASTALGQGARGDGYTF. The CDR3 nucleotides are TGTGCCAGCACCGCCCTGGGACAGGGGGCTCGAGGTGATGGCTACACCTTC.

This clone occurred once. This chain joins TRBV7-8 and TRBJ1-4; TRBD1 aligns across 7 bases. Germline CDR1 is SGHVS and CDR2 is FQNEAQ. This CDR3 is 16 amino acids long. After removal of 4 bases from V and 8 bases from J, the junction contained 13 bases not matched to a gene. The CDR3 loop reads CASSSVGTASGEKLFF. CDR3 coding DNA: TGTGCCAGCAGCTCCGTCGGGACAGCGAGTGGGGAAAAACTGTTTTTT. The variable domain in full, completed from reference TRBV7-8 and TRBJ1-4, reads GAGVSQSPRYKVAKRGQDVALRCDPISGHVSLFWYQQALGQGPEFLTYFQNEAQLDKSGLPSDRFFAERPEGSVSTLKIQRTQQEDSAVYLCASSSVGTASGEKLFFGSGTQLSVL.

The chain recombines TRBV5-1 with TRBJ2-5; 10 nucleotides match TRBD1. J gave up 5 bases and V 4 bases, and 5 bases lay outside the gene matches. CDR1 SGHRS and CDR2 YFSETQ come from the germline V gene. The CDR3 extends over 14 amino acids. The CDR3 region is CASSQTGGGETQYF. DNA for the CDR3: TGCGCCAGCAGCCAGACAGGGGGCGGTGAGACCCAGTACTTC.

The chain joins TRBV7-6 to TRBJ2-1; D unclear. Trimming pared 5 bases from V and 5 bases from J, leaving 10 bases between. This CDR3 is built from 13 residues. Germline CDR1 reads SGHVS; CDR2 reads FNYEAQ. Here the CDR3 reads CASSETRNNEQFF. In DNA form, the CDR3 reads TGTGCCAGCAGCGAAACCAGAAACAATGAGCAGTTCTTC.

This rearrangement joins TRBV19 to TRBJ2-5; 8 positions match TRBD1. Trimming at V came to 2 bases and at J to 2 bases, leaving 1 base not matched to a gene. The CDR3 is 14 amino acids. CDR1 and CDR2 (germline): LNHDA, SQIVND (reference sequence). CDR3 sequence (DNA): TGTGCCAGTAGTATACAGGGGGCGCAAGAGACCCAGTACTTC. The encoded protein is CASSIQGAQETQYF.

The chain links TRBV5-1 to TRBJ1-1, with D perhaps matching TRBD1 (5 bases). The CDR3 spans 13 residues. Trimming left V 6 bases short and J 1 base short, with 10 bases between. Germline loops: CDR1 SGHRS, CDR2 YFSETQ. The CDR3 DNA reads TGCGCCAGCACGACAGACTCGAACACTGAAGCTTTCTTT. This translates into CASTTDSNTEAFF.

CDR3 residues: CATGGRNEQFF. CDR3 sequence (DNA): TGTGCCACCGGAGGGAGGAATGAGCAGTTCTTC. The rearrangement links TRBV19 to TRBJ2-1; TRBD2 might be the D (6 bases). The V and J ends lost 10 bases and 7 bases respectively, with 11 bases between them. This CDR3 region has 11 residues. CDR1 is LNHDA, CDR2 SQIVND, per germline (reference sequence).